These 8 T cell receptor beta chains were sequenced from one sample in a study of cytomegalovirus exposure and HLA in healthy donors. Measured with immunoSEQ multiplex PCR; TCRdb has only the in-frame clones, and not every one. The sample carries about 68,000 clones, 95% to 97% recorded once. The specimen was PBMCs. These receptors came from a man between 18 and 29 years old in good health and CMV-seronegative.

This clone was observed a single time. CDR3 loop: CASSQEGQGHGYTF. The DNA for the CDR3 is TGCGCCAGCAGCCAAGAGGGACAGGGCCATGGCTACACCTTC. This rearrangement joins TRBV4-1 to TRBJ1-2; 9 positions match TRBD1. This CDR3 has 14 residues. J was trimmed by 6 bases and V by 0 bases; bases with no gene match: 2. The germline CDR1 and CDR2 sequences are MGHRA and YSYEKL.

The rearrangement joins TRBV7-8 to TRBJ1-4; D remains unclear. CDR3 length: 15 amino acids. CDR1 and CDR2 from the germline V gene are SGHVS and FQNEAQ. Trimming pared 0 bases from V and 5 bases from J, leaving 10 bases between. This CDR3 reads CASSLATTPNEKLFF. For the CDR3, the DNA is TGTGCCAGCAGCTTAGCCACTACTCCAAATGAAAAACTGTTTTTT. Full variable domain (missing parts from reference TRBV7-8 and TRBJ1-4): GAGVSQSPRYKVAKRGQDVALRCDPISGHVSLFWYQQALGQGPEFLTYFQNEAQLDKSGLPSDRFFAERPEGSVSTLKIQRTQQEDSAVYLCASSLATTPNEKLFFGSGTQLSVL.

The V call is TRBV9, the J call TRBJ1-1; 7 positions match TRBD1. Losses at the gene ends were 4 bases for V and 1 base for J; bases not matched to a gene: 10. Germline V gene data show CDR1 as SGDLS and CDR2 as YYNGEE. CDR3 size: 16 residues. CDR3 sequence: CASSLRDSLPNTEAFF. CDR3 DNA sequence: TGTGCCAGCAGCCTCCGGGACAGCCTCCCGAACACTGAAGCTTTCTTT.

This chain's CDR3 is CASSSGPEQPQHF. Written as DNA, the CDR3 is TGTGCCAGCAGCAGCGGGCCGGAGCAGCCCCAGCATTTT. The genes are TRBV5-6 and TRBJ1-5; D is unresolved. Trimming took off 4 bases at V and 7 bases at J, with 12 bases between the two ends. This CDR3 spans 13 amino acids. CDR1 SGHDT and CDR2 YYEEEE come from the germline V gene.

CDR3 in DNA: TGTGCCTGGAGTGTACATGGGGCGAAGCAGCCCCAGCATTTT. Translating gives CAWSVHGAKQPQHF. This rearrangement joins TRBV30 to TRBJ1-5; tentatively, D is TRBD1 (5 bases). The V and J ends lost 0 bases and 7 bases respectively, with 13 bases between them. Germline V gives CDR1 GTSNPN, CDR2 SVGIG (reference sequence). This CDR3 comprises 14 residues.

The chain links TRBV23-1 to TRBJ2-1, with a possible D match to TRBD1 (6 bases). TRBV23-1 is noted as an ORF with a role that remains uncertain. This CDR3 contains 19 residues. Trimming stripped 3 bases from V and 3 bases from J, with 24 bases between. The CDR3 loop reads CASSHAWGQDFSFYNEQFF. The CDR3 nucleotides are TGCGCCAGCAGTCATGCATGGGGACAAGACTTTTCATTCTACAATGAGCAGTTCTTC.

V usage is TRBV5-4 and J usage is TRBJ1-2; 8 positions agree with TRBD1. CDR1 is SGHNT and CDR2 is YYREEE in the germline V gene (reference sequence). The CDR3 runs to 13 residues. Unmatched junction bases numbered 6, after V lost 6 bases and J lost 5 bases. The CDR3 here is CASNPTGEYGYTF. Here the CDR3 DNA reads TGTGCCAGCAACCCGACAGGGGAATATGGCTACACCTTC.

The chain links TRBV6-1 to TRBJ1-2, with 12 bases lining up with TRBD1. In germline, CDR1 is MNHNS, CDR2 SASEGT. After removal of 5 bases from V and 7 bases from J, the junction contained 5 bases not matched to a gene. There are 14 residues in the CDR3. CDR3 residues: CASSPGQGAVGYTF. CDR3 DNA: TGTGCCAGCAGTCCGGGACAGGGGGCAGTTGGCTACACCTTC.